These 16 T cell receptor beta chains were sequenced from one sample in a study of T cell repertoires in cytomegalovirus infection. MiXCR was run by TCRdb on the reads, yielding one entry per CDR3 protein. The sample carries hundreds of thousands of distinct CDR3 sequences, around a third recorded once. These receptors have no known antigen. The sequencing here drew on cultured CD8+ T cells from PBMCs, taken from culture after CMV antigen stimulation. Receptor source: a human donor in good health (CMV status not recorded). Some clones in this sample may be carry-over from other donors' samples.

As to this clonotype: Since the CDR3 does not end with the conserved phenylalanine or tryptophan, this likely comes from a read error. The chain uses TRBV11-1 and TRBJ2-1; either TRBD1 or TRBD2 may supply D (5 bases each). Germline assignment: CDR1 SGHAT and CDR2 FQDESV (reference sequence). The V and J ends lost 8 bases and 5 bases respectively, with 13 bases between them. The CDR3 is made up of 13 amino acids. For the CDR3, the DNA is TGTGCCAGCGAAAGCCCGGGGCACAATGAGCAGTTCTCC. Protein sequence: CASESPGHNEQFS.

Many counts were recorded for this clonotype. The genes are TRBV7-2 and TRBJ2-2; TRBD1 matches at 9 bases. CDR1 and CDR2 from the germline V gene are SGHTA and FQGNSA. CDR3 length equals 15 residues. With V trimmed by 3 bases and J by 4 bases, 3 bases remained unmatched. CDR3 region: CASSFRDRATGELFF. DNA for the CDR3: TGTGCCAGCAGCTTCCGGGACAGGGCCACCGGGGAGCTGTTTTTT.

This clonotype was observed at least ten times. The chain links TRBV12-3 or TRBV12-4 to TRBJ2-3; a weak D match, TRBD1 (6 bases). Trimming pared 5 bases from V and 1 base from J, leaving 10 bases between. This CDR3 is built from 14 residues. CDR3 DNA: TGTGCCAGCAGTACACAGGGCGGCACAGATACGCAGTATTTT. This translates into CASSTQGGTDTQYF.

This clonotype was seen at least ten times. CDR3 sequence: CASSLKGQQETQYF. The CDR3 coding sequence is TGTGCCAGCAGCTTAAAGGGCCAGCAAGAGACCCAGTACTTC. The rearrangement joins TRBV7-2 to TRBJ2-5; D uncertain. This CDR3 region has 14 residues. The germline CDR1 and CDR2 sequences are SGHTA and FQGNSA. V lost 2 bases to trimming and J lost 2 bases, with 9 bases between them.

This chain connects TRBV5-6 to TRBJ2-3, with TRBD1 matching over 9 bases. This CDR3 has 17 residues. The germline V gene has CDR1 SGHDT and CDR2 YYEEEE. Trimming cost V 0 bases and J 4 bases; bases outside gene matches: 9. The CDR3: CASSLEGRQGGADTQYF. The CDR3 bases are TGTGCCAGCAGCTTGGAGGGTCGACAGGGGGGCGCAGATACGCAGTATTTT.

V gene TRBV6-5 combines with J gene TRBJ2-1, with D possibly being TRBD1 or TRBD2 (6 bases each). Trimming removed 6 bases from V and 8 bases from J, with 11 bases in between. The CDR3 is 12 amino acids. Per germline, CDR1 MNHEY and CDR2 SVGAGI. CDR3 protein: CASSPGADEQFF. The CDR3 DNA reads TGTGCCAGCAGCCCGGGGGCGGATGAGCAGTTCTTC.

This clonotype showed up many times. The chain has TRBV7-8 and TRBJ2-4; no reliable D call. This CDR3 has 13 residues. The germline V gene encodes CDR1 SGHVS and CDR2 FQNEAQ. Trimming left V 1 base short and J 12 bases short, with 13 bases between. CDR3: CASSLGGSMGQYF. The CDR3 nucleotides are TGTGCCAGCAGCTTAGGAGGCAGCATGGGTCAGTACTTC.

For the CDR3, the DNA is TGTGCCAGTAGTATAGGGTTCACTGAAGCTTTCTTT. This sequence encodes CASSIGFTEAFF. The V call is TRBV19, the J call TRBJ1-1, with no clear D. The CDR3 runs to 12 residues. Trimming removed 1 base at V and 4 bases at J, with 4 bases between. The germline gives CDR1 LNHDA, CDR2 SQIVND (reference sequence).

The chain links TRBV6-1 to TRBJ2-1; TRBD2 matches 8 bases. CDR3 length equals 15 residues. Germline assignment: CDR1 MNHNS and CDR2 SASEGT. J lost 5 bases, V lost 7 bases, and 10 bases had no gene match. The CDR3 nucleotides read TGTGCCAGCATCCATAAGCGGGGGAGCCACAATGAGCAGTTCTTC. Translation: CASIHKRGSHNEQFF.

This clonotype was picked up one time. The chain links TRBV6-5 to TRBJ1-2; perhaps TRBD1 as D (5 bases). This CDR3 comprises 15 residues. CDR1 and CDR2 (germline): MNHEY, SVGAGI. V was shortened by 4 bases and J by 6 bases, with 18 bases between the two germline ends. CDR3 sequence reads: CASSSRAGRGDGYTF. Here the CDR3 DNA reads TGTGCCAGCAGTTCCCGGGCAGGGCGGGGCGATGGCTACACCTTC.

This clonotype came up a few times. The rearrangement links TRBV20-1 to TRBJ2-1; D possibly corresponds to TRBD2 (5 bases). This CDR3 has 15 residues. Germline-derived CDR1 and CDR2 are DFQATT and SNEGSKA (reference sequence). Trimming took 0 bases from V and 4 from J, leaving 13 bases between them. The CDR3 coding sequence is TGCAGTGCTAGAGATGGTCTAGCCCCTTACAATGAGCAGTTCTTC. It is translated as CSARDGLAPYNEQFF.

This clonotype was observed many times. CDR3: CASRPGYNEQFF. The CDR3 DNA sequence: TGTGCCAGCAGACCGGGTTACAATGAGCAGTTCTTC. The gene calls are TRBV28 and TRBJ2-1, with D unclear. Between the trimmed V and J ends, which lost 6 bases and 4 bases, there was a span of 7 bases. The CDR3 length is 12 residues. Germline values: CDR1 MDHEN, CDR2 SYDVKM.

The table lists this clonotype with many counts. The rearrangement links TRBV6-1 to TRBJ2-5; 10 bases line up with TRBD1. The CDR3 loop spans 15 amino acids. J gave up 2 bases and V 6 bases, and 6 bases lay outside the gene matches. CDR1 is MNHNS and CDR2 is SASEGT in the germline V gene. CDR3 DNA sequence: TGTGCCAGCAGCCCCCGGGGACAGGGGCAAGAGACCCAGTACTTC. It yields the protein CASSPRGQGQETQYF.

This clonotype has a single count. The CDR3 region is CASSAYRESGNTIYF. CDR3 DNA: TGTGCCAGCAGCGCATACAGGGAGTCTGGAAACACCATATATTTT. The chain is built from TRBV7-9 and TRBJ1-3; maybe TRBD1 (6 bases). V was shortened by 5 bases and J by 1 base, with 12 bases between the two germline ends. This CDR3 is 15 amino acids long. Germline-derived CDR1 and CDR2 are SEHNR and FQNEAQ (reference sequence).

This sequence joins TRBV29-1 and TRBJ2-5, with a possible D match to TRBD2 (5 bases). The germline V gene has CDR1 SQVTM and CDR2 ANQGSEA. Deletions cut 0 bases from V and 10 bases from J, with 18 bases between. This CDR3 spans 14 amino acids. The CDR3 nucleotides read TGCAGCGTTGAAGATCCGGGGTTTCCCAAGATCCAGTACTTC. Amino acids: CSVEDPGFPKIQYF.

A few counts support this clonotype. The chain couples TRBV12-3 or TRBV12-4 to TRBJ1-1; D not certain. Trimming took 2 bases from V and 1 from J, leaving 8 bases between them. The CDR3 covers 14 residues. The CDR3 DNA reads as TGTGCCAGCAGTTTATACTTAACGAACACTGAAGCTTTCTTT. This codes for CASSLYLTNTEAFF.